One sample yielded the 23 T cell receptor beta chains listed below, sequenced in a study of T cells in Graves' hyperthyroidism and ophthalmopathy. TCR beta CDR3 regions were amplified from RNA. First-round RT-PCR of the TCR CDR3 relied on the HTBI primer set. MiXCR, run by TCRdb on the multiplex PCR reads, gives a single entry per CDR3 protein. The sample holds about 700,000 distinct CDR3 sequences, approximately 15% seen once. The sample consisted of blood. Receptors originate from a young woman with Graves' hyperthyroidism.

There are many counts of this clonotype. The chain recombines TRBV28 with TRBJ1-4, with D perhaps matching TRBD1 (6 bases). This CDR3 is built from 17 residues. Deletions cut 6 bases from V and 0 bases from J, with 17 bases between. Germline V gene sequence: CDR1 MDHEN, CDR2 SYDVKM. CDR3 sequence reads: CASSRTGQFATNEKLFF. In DNA form, the CDR3 reads TGTGCCAGCAGCAGAACAGGACAGTTTGCAACTAATGAAAAACTGTTTTTT.

Comment on this clonotype: Its ends do not fully match the called genes, so a read error is possible. The chain uses TRBV7-9 and TRBJ1-2, with 9 bases identical to TRBD1. The CDR3 sequence is 14 residues long. Per the germline V gene, CDR1 is SEHNR and CDR2 is FQNEAQ (reference sequence). CDR3 amino acids: CAGRRDRDLDGYTF. The CDR3 region has the DNA TGTGCCGGCAGGCGGGACAGGGATTTGGATGGCTACACCTTC.

This clonotype was seen at least ten times. This chain links TRBV2 with TRBJ2-5; D is unclear. This CDR3 comprises 12 residues. The germline V gene has CDR1 SNHLY and CDR2 FYNNEI. The germline V and J ends were trimmed by 4 bases and 2 bases, with 5 bases remaining between them. The CDR3 DNA reads TGTGCCAGCAGTGGGAATCAAGAGACCCAGTACTTC. It codes for CASSGNQETQYF.

This clonotype was seen only a few times. This sequence joins TRBV11-2 and TRBJ1-5, with D unclear. Trimming stripped 2 bases from V and 7 bases from J, with 12 bases between. This CDR3 contains 14 residues. The germline V gene has CDR1 SGHAT and CDR2 FQNNGV. CDR3 residues: CASSLHGVGQPQHF. The CDR3 DNA is TGTGCCAGCAGCTTACACGGGGTGGGGCAGCCCCAGCATTTT.

The chain is built from TRBV12-3 or TRBV12-4 and TRBJ2-1, with no clear D. The V and J ends lost 3 bases and 6 bases respectively, with 6 bases between them. The CDR3 totals 12 residues. The CDR3 loop reads CASSFLFNEQFF. The DNA for the CDR3 is TGTGCCAGCAGTTTTTTGTTCAATGAGCAGTTCTTC.

This clonotype showed up many times. This chain links TRBV11-2 with TRBJ2-5; TRBD2 matches at 8 bases. Germline loops: CDR1 SGHAT, CDR2 FQNNGV. V lost 0 bases, J lost 2 bases, and 5 bases stayed unmatched. The CDR3 consists of 16 residues. CDR3 DNA sequence: TGTGCCAGCAGCTTAGATGGACTAGCACTTCAAGAGACCCAGTACTTC. Translation gives CASSLDGLALQETQYF.

Points on this clonotype: The missing conserved phenylalanine or tryptophan at the end of this CDR3 makes a read error likely. The chain recombines TRBV20-1 with TRBJ1-2; the D is unclear. Trimming left V 4 bases short and J 0 bases short, with 18 bases between. This CDR3 spans 16 amino acids. Germline CDR1 DFQATT, CDR2 SNEGSKA (reference sequence). CDR3 protein: CSANSAGSGSNYGYTL. The DNA for the CDR3 is TGCAGTGCTAACTCTGCGGGCTCGGGATCTAACTATGGCTACACCTTG.

This clonotype was counted many times. CDR3 sequence reads: CASSFAHYNEQFF. For the CDR3, the DNA is TGTGCCAGCAGCTTCGCCCACTACAATGAGCAGTTCTTC. The V gene is TRBV7-9, the J gene TRBJ2-1; the D is unclear. Germline lookup yields CDR1 SEHNR and CDR2 FQNEAQ (reference sequence). V shed 3 bases and J shed 3 bases, with 6 bases lying between them. The CDR3 runs 13 residues.

This clonotype came up many times. The chain combines TRBV20-1 with TRBJ1-5; possible D gene TRBD1, 5 bases. This CDR3 spans 14 amino acids. Germline-derived CDR1 and CDR2 are DFQATT and SNEGSKA (reference sequence). V lost 0 bases, J lost 3 bases, and 9 bases lay in between. The CDR3 nucleotides are TGCAGTGCTAGAGAACCAGGGCTCAATCAGCCCCAGCATTTT. Translation: CSAREPGLNQPQHF.

The table lists this clonotype with a few counts. The rearrangement links TRBV7-9 to TRBJ2-5; D is perhaps TRBD1 (6 bases). Trimming took 1 base from V and 2 from J, leaving 8 bases between them. There are 14 residues in the CDR3. Germline V gene lookup returns CDR1 SEHNR and CDR2 FQNEAQ (reference sequence). CDR3 residues: CASSLGDIQETQYF. The DNA for the CDR3 is TGTGCCAGCAGCTTAGGGGACATTCAAGAGACCCAGTACTTC. Full variable domain (outside the CDR3, taken from reference TRBV7-9 and TRBJ2-5): DTGVSQNPRHKITKRGQNVTFRCDPISEHNRLYWYRQTLGQGPEFLTYFQNEAQLEKSRLLSDRFSAERPKGSFSTLEIQRTEQGDSAMYLCASSLGDIQETQYFGPGTRLLVL.

This clonotype has only a few counts. The gene calls are TRBV6-2 or TRBV6-3 and TRBJ2-7; D is tentatively TRBD1 or TRBD2 (5 bases each). The germline V gene encodes CDR1 MNHEY and CDR2 SVGEGT. V was cut by 0 bases and J by 9 bases, with 24 bases left in between. This CDR3 has 17 residues. The DNA for the CDR3 is TGTGCCAGCAGTTACTCGGGACCACGCCTGGGCGCGTTAGGGCAGTACTTC. This translates into CASSYSGPRLGALGQYF.

There are many counts of this clonotype. The rearrangement joins TRBV2 to TRBJ2-1; either TRBD1 or TRBD2 may supply D (5 bases each). Germline CDR1 SNHLY, CDR2 FYNNEI. The CDR3 loop spans 13 amino acids. Trimming pared 3 bases from V and 7 bases from J, leaving 10 bases between. Here the CDR3 reads CASSEGELNEQFF. DNA of the CDR3: TGTGCCAGCAGTGAGGGGGAGTTAAATGAGCAGTTCTTC.

This clonotype appeared many times. The chain is built from TRBV7-6 and TRBJ1-2; 8 bases align to TRBD1. Germline trimming cut 4 bases from V and 4 bases from J; bases unmatched to any gene: 11. The germline V gene encodes CDR1 SGHVS and CDR2 FNYEAQ. The CDR3 loop spans 16 amino acids. CDR3: CASSSSGTGSGYGYTF. The CDR3 DNA follows: TGTGCCAGCAGCTCCAGCGGGACAGGCTCGGGCTATGGCTACACCTTC. The whole variable domain, remainder taken from reference TRBV7-6 and TRBJ1-2, is GAGVSQSPRYKVTKRGQDVALRCDPISGHVSLYWYRQALGQGPEFLTYFNYEAQQDKSGLPNDRFSAERPEGSISTLTIQRTEQRDSAMYRCASSSSGTGSGYGYTFGSGTRLTVV.

This clonotype was counted many times. This rearrangement joins TRBV20-1 to TRBJ2-3, with no clear D. Germline V gene data show CDR1 as DFQATT and CDR2 as SNEGSKA (reference sequence). Trimming removed 2 bases at V and 6 bases at J, with 9 bases between. The CDR3 is made up of 12 amino acids. CDR3 region: CSARPGADTQYF. In DNA, the CDR3 is TGCAGTGCTAGACCCGGTGCGGATACGCAGTATTTT.

The chain has TRBV20-1 and TRBJ2-7, with no clear D. Trimming removed 3 bases at V and 6 bases at J, with 15 bases between. Germline V gene sequence: CDR1 DFQATT, CDR2 SNEGSKA (reference sequence). This CDR3 is 13 amino acids long. CDR3 loop: CSASVYTDGEQYF. The CDR3 nucleotides read TGCAGTGCTAGCGTTTATACGGATGGCGAGCAGTACTTC.

This clonotype was seen repeatedly, ten times or more. The rearrangement uses TRBV7-9 and TRBJ2-3; the D gene is possibly TRBD2 (5 bases). Germline lookup yields CDR1 SEHNR and CDR2 FQNEAQ (reference sequence). Trimming removed 1 base at V and 2 bases at J, with 7 bases between. The CDR3 length is 14 residues. The CDR3 sequence: CASSLGAVTDTQYF. Written as DNA, the CDR3 is TGTGCCAGCAGCTTAGGAGCGGTCACAGATACGCAGTATTTT.

This clonotype has just a few counts. The chain joins TRBV7-9 to TRBJ1-5; no firm D call. The CDR3 is 16 amino acids. CDR1 is SEHNR, CDR2 FQNEAQ, per germline (reference sequence). V was clipped by 0 bases and J by 2 bases, with 11 bases between them. CDR3: CASSLAGWKGNQPQHF. The CDR3 region has the DNA TGTGCCAGCAGCTTAGCGGGATGGAAGGGCAATCAGCCCCAGCATTTT.

The V gene is TRBV19, the J gene TRBJ1-1; D is ambiguous. The germline V and J ends were trimmed by 8 bases and 3 bases, with 16 bases remaining between them. CDR1 and CDR2 (germline): LNHDA, SQIVND (reference sequence). This CDR3 comprises 14 residues. In nucleotides, the CDR3 is TGTGCCAGTTTGAAGGGTGGAAGGTACACTGAAGCTTTCTTT. Its protein product is CASLKGGRYTEAFF.

This clonotype was picked up many times. V usage is TRBV28 and J usage is TRBJ2-7; no definite D call. Germline CDR1 and CDR2: MDHEN and SYDVKM. This CDR3 spans 14 amino acids. Trimming cost V 5 bases and J 4 bases, with 15 bases left between them. CDR3 nucleotide sequence: TGTGCCAGCAGTCCTAGTGAGAGAGGATACGAGCAGTACTTC. Protein product: CASSPSERGYEQYF.

This clonotype has more than one count but fewer than ten. The chain uses TRBV30 and TRBJ1-1; D is ambiguous. This CDR3 has 11 amino acids. CDR1 is GTSNPN, CDR2 SVGIG, per germline (reference sequence). V shed 2 bases and J shed 6 bases, with 7 bases lying between them. This CDR3 reads CAWSSSAEAFF. CDR3 DNA: TGTGCCTGGAGTTCGTCAGCTGAAGCTTTCTTT.

This clonotype was seen many times. The chain is built from TRBV20-1 and TRBJ2-7, with no clear D. Germline values: CDR1 DFQATT, CDR2 SNEGSKA (reference sequence). The CDR3 is made up of 11 amino acids. Between the trimmed V and J ends, which lost 1 base and 2 bases, there was a span of 3 bases. The CDR3 nucleotides are TGCAGTGCTAGAGGAGCCTACGAGCAGTACTTC. Its translation is CSARGAYEQYF.

This clonotype came up many times. This sequence joins TRBV6-1 and TRBJ2-1; TRBD2 matches at 8 bases. The CDR3 loop spans 15 amino acids. Germline lookup yields CDR1 MNHNS and CDR2 SASEGT. V shed 6 bases and J 1 base; nucleotides not matched to a gene: 5. CDR3 DNA: TGTGCCAGCAGCGGTAGCGGGATGTCCTACAATGAGCAGTTCTTC. Translation gives CASSGSGMSYNEQFF.

This clonotype was observed a few times. The chain employs TRBV27 and TRBJ2-3, with D tentatively TRBD2 (6 bases). Germline V gene data show CDR1 as MNHEY and CDR2 as SMNVEV (reference sequence). Trimming left V 3 bases short and J 5 bases short, with 12 bases between. The CDR3 has 14 amino acids. The CDR3: CASSFTVEGDTQYF. CDR3 DNA: TGTGCCAGCAGTTTCACCGTGGAGGGAGATACGCAGTATTTT.